Each of the 12 T cell receptor beta chains below was sequenced from the same sample in a study of blood T cell repertoires in COVID-19 (TCRdb year 2020). Receptors were amplified or captured by the immunoSEQ multiplex PCR assay. TCRdb took over this immuneACCESS table, retaining in-frame rearrangements with V and J assigned. Such tables are incomplete; in checked studies, under half of the missing clones stem from an unresolved V gene, and the remainder is unexplained. The sample table lists fewer than 250,000 clones, roughly 87% of them with a count of one. The biggest ten clones account for more than 7% of the sample. Sequenced: PBMCs or T cells enriched from blood (not recorded which). These receptors were taken from a man in his thirties or forties in a cohort exposed to, infected with or recovered from COVID-19 (not recorded which).

V usage is TRBV5-8 and J usage is TRBJ1-2; D is ambiguous. V was clipped by 7 bases and J by 5 bases, with 3 bases between them. The CDR3 totals 9 residues. CDR1 SGHTS and CDR2 YDEGEE come from the germline V gene. CDR3 coding DNA: TGTGCCAGCTCTTATGGCTACACCTTC. This sequence encodes CASSYGYTF.

V usage is TRBV6-5 and J usage is TRBJ2-7; 7 bases are shared with TRBD1. CDR3 size: 14 residues. In germline, CDR1 is MNHEY, CDR2 SVGAGI. V was pared by 10 bases and J by 3 bases, with 12 bases of the junction left unmatched. The CDR3 coding sequence is TGTGCCACTACCGAAACCGGGACAGTCTACGAGCAGTACTTC. Amino acids: CATTETGTVYEQYF.

The chain uses TRBV28 and TRBJ2-5; TRBD2 matches 11 bases. The germline gives CDR1 MDHEN, CDR2 SYDVKM. The CDR3 covers 15 residues. Trimming took 3 bases from V and 5 from J; bases not matched to a gene: 5. The CDR3 here is CASSFLAGGPETQYF. In DNA, the CDR3 is TGTGCCAGCAGTTTTTTAGCGGGAGGGCCGGAGACCCAGTACTTC. Variable domain in full (rest from reference TRBV28 and TRBJ2-5): DVKVTQSSRYLVKRTGEKVFLECVQDMDHENMFWYRQDPGLGLRLIYFSYDVKMKEKGDIPEGYSVSREKKERFSLILESASTNQTSMYLCASSFLAGGPETQYFGPGTRLLVL.

This chain connects TRBV12-3 or TRBV12-4 to TRBJ1-3; tentatively, D is TRBD1 (6 bases). Trimming cost V 6 bases and J 4 bases, with 10 bases left between them. CDR3 length equals 13 residues. The CDR3 sequence is CASSRTAGNTIYF. The CDR3 nucleotides are TGTGCCAGCAGCAGGACAGCCGGAAACACCATATATTTT.

This chain links TRBV28 with TRBJ1-6, with 10 bases matching TRBD1. J lost 3 bases, V lost 5 bases, and 13 bases had no gene match. The CDR3 totals 19 residues. Germline CDR1 is MDHEN and CDR2 is SYDVKM. In DNA form, the CDR3 reads TGTGCCAGCAGTGCCGGACAGGGGGTTAGTCACCACTATAATTCACCCCTCCACTTT. This codes for CASSAGQGVSHHYNSPLHF. Full variable domain (rest looked up from reference TRBV28 and TRBJ1-6): DVKVTQSSRYLVKRTGEKVFLECVQDMDHENMFWYRQDPGLGLRLIYFSYDVKMKEKGDIPEGYSVSREKKERFSLILESASTNQTSMYLCASSAGQGVSHHYNSPLHFGNGTRLTVT.

The gene calls are TRBV11-2 and TRBJ1-1; D might be TRBD1 (6 bases). The CDR3 loop spans 12 amino acids. Germline V lookup: CDR1 SGHAT, CDR2 FQNNGV. V shed 5 bases and J shed 8 bases, with 12 bases lying between them. The CDR3 DNA reads as TGTGCCAGCAGCCCCCAGACAGGAGAAGCTTTCTTT. Translation gives CASSPQTGEAFF.

This clone was counted a single time. J is TRBJ1-3 and V is TRBV19, with 7 bases lining up with TRBD1. Germline V CDR1 and CDR2: LNHDA, SQIVND (reference sequence). Trimming took 7 bases from V and 4 from J; bases not matched to a gene: 4. The CDR3 spans 13 residues. The chain's CDR3 is CASTRGQGNTIYF. CDR3 DNA sequence: TGTGCCAGTACCCGGGGACAGGGAAACACCATATATTTT.

The CDR3 region has the DNA TGTGCCAGCAGCCAGCTCTTGGCTAGCTTTGGGAGTGAGCAGTTCTTC. Its translation is CASSQLLASFGSEQFF. The genes are TRBV14 and TRBJ2-1, with a weak D call TRBD2 (5 bases). Germline CDR1 reads SGHDN; CDR2 reads FVKESK. The V end lost 3 bases, the J end lost 9 bases, and 21 bases lay between the germline ends. This CDR3 comprises 16 residues.

V and J are TRBV12-3 or TRBV12-4 and TRBJ1-2; D remains ambiguous. V was shortened by 8 bases and J by 4 bases, with 11 bases between the two germline ends. The CDR3 has 12 amino acids. CDR3 sequence: CASHERFYGYTF. As DNA, the CDR3 is TGTGCCAGCCACGAACGGTTCTATGGCTACACCTTC.

The chain recombines TRBV2 with TRBJ1-2, with D unresolved. There are 15 residues in the CDR3. Germline CDR1 and CDR2: SNHLY and FYNNEI. V lost 0 bases, J lost 8 bases, and 16 bases lay in between. As DNA, the CDR3 is TGTGCCAGCAGTGAAGCGCGCCGGGTTGGTAGCGGCTACACCTTC. Encoded protein: CASSEARRVGSGYTF.

Only a few counts were recorded for this clone. The chain links TRBV18 to TRBJ2-5; D is perhaps TRBD1 (5 bases). Trimming took off 1 base at V and 5 bases at J, with 14 bases between the two ends. The CDR3 is made up of 15 amino acids. CDR1 is KGHSH and CDR2 is LQKENI in the germline V gene. CDR3 in amino acids: CASSPRRQRSETQYF. CDR3 bases: TGTGCCAGCTCACCACGGAGACAGAGAAGTGAGACCCAGTACTTC.

The chain joins TRBV18 to TRBJ2-7, with 9 bases that match TRBD1. Germline lookup yields CDR1 KGHSH and CDR2 LQKENI. The CDR3 covers 13 residues. The V and J ends lost 5 bases and 6 bases, in that order; junction bases with no gene match: 5. The CDR3 sequence: CASSTGQGAEQYF. The CDR3 bases are TGTGCCAGCTCAACGGGACAGGGAGCCGAGCAGTACTTC.